This entry lists 9 T cell receptor beta chains sequenced from one sample in a study of technical replicates of blood from a handful of donors. Only in-frame clones appear in the TCRdb table, and some are missing; sequencing was by immunoSEQ multiplex PCR. The table records tens of thousands of clones, roughly 88% of them present only once. Material for sequencing was PBMCs. Every receptor here comes from a human donor in good health. Some clones in this sample may be carry-over from other donors' samples.

The chain employs TRBV5-4 and TRBJ2-5, with 10 bases matching TRBD2. Germline V gene data show CDR1 as SGHNT and CDR2 as YYREEE (reference sequence). Trimming removed 2 bases from V and 5 bases from J; junction bases left unmatched: 6. The CDR3 sequence is 15 residues long. The chain's CDR3 is CASSLLAGIGETQYF. The CDR3 region has the DNA TGTGCCAGCAGCTTACTAGCGGGGATTGGGGAGACCCAGTACTTC. The complete variable domain, with remaining parts taken from reference TRBV5-4 and TRBJ2-5, reads ETGVTQSPTHLIKTRGQQVTLRCSSQSGHNTVSWYQQALGQGPQFIFQYYREEENGRGNFPPRFSGLQFPNYSSELNVNALELDDSALYLCASSLLAGIGETQYFGPGTRLLVL.

The J gene is TRBJ1-3, the V gene TRBV9; tentatively, D is TRBD1 (5 bases). CDR1 is SGDLS and CDR2 is YYNGEE in the germline V gene. V lost 4 bases and J lost 2, with 13 bases in between. The CDR3 is made up of 15 amino acids. The CDR3 nucleotides are TGTGCCAGCAGCACAGGTGACCGGACTGGAAACACCATATATTTT. Its protein is CASSTGDRTGNTIYF. Drawing the rest from reference TRBV9 and TRBJ1-3, the complete variable domain is DSGVTQTPKHLITATGQRVTLRCSPRSGDLSVYWYQQSLDQGLQFLIQYYNGEERAKGNILERFSAQQFPDLHSELNLSSLELGDSALYFCASSTGDRTGNTIYFGEGSWLTVV.

The chain couples TRBV29-1 to TRBJ2-3; no clear D gene. The CDR3 is made up of 11 amino acids. V was clipped by 2 bases and J by 6 bases, with 6 bases between them. CDR1 and CDR2 (germline): SQVTM, ANQGSEA. The CDR3 DNA is TGCAGCGTTGAAATTCGTGATACGCAGTATTTT. Translation: CSVEIRDTQYF.

The chain employs TRBV5-4 and TRBJ2-1; 8 bases map to TRBD2. Germline V gene lookup returns CDR1 SGHNT and CDR2 YYREEE (reference sequence). V lost 3 bases to trimming and J lost 4 bases; unmatched junction nucleotides: 6. This CDR3 is 15 amino acids long. The CDR3 is CASSSSLAGYNEQFF. The CDR3 DNA reads as TGTGCCAGCAGCTCAAGCTTAGCGGGGTACAATGAGCAGTTCTTC.

This chain connects TRBV5-1 to TRBJ1-3, with a weak D call TRBD1 (6 bases). V lost 4 bases to trimming and J lost 0 bases, with 14 bases between them. Germline assignment: CDR1 SGHRS and CDR2 YFSETQ. The CDR3 covers 16 residues. The CDR3 spells CASSLHSTGSGNTIYF. Here the CDR3 DNA reads TGCGCCAGCAGCCTCCACTCGACAGGCTCTGGAAACACCATATATTTT.

The chain couples TRBV21-1 to TRBJ1-5; no check of the table's D call, TRBD1, against the DNA was made. TRBV21-1 is a recognized pseudogene. This CDR3 is 16 amino acids long. The CDR3 loop reads CASSTNYRISNQPQHF. CDR3 in DNA: TGTGCCAGCAGCACCAACTACAGGATTAGCAATCAGCCCCAGCATTTT.

The sample holds one count of this clone. In nucleotides, the CDR3 is TGTGCCAGCACAGGGACTAGCGCTTCCTACGAGCAGTACTTC. This sequence encodes CASTGTSASYEQYF. The chain employs TRBV27 and TRBJ2-7; TRBD2 matches at 10 bases. The CDR3 is 14 amino acids. V lost 7 bases, J lost 1 base, and 4 bases stayed unmatched. Germline V gives CDR1 MNHEY, CDR2 SMNVEV (reference sequence).

The CDR3 is CASSRGGSDTQYF. The CDR3 nucleotides read TGTGCCAGCAGCCGGGGGGGGTCGGATACGCAGTATTTT. The V and J genes are TRBV7-7 and TRBJ2-3; TRBD2 agrees at 8 bases. J was trimmed by 6 bases and V by 5 bases; bases with no gene match: 4. Germline assignment: CDR1 SSHAT and CDR2 FNYEAQ (reference sequence). This CDR3 contains 13 residues. Full variable domain (outside the CDR3, taken from reference TRBV7-7 and TRBJ2-3): GAGVSQSPRYKVTKRGQDVTLRCDPISSHATLYWYQQALGQGPEFLTYFNYEAQPDKSGLPSDRFSAERPEGSISTLTIQRTEQRDSAMYRCASSRGGSDTQYFGPGTRLTVL.

This rearrangement joins TRBV29-1 to TRBJ2-4; D is uncertain. Trimming took off 4 bases at V and 3 bases at J, with 16 bases between the two ends. Germline V gives CDR1 SQVTM, CDR2 ANQGSEA. The CDR3 contains 15 residues. As DNA, the CDR3 is TGCAGCGTTGGCTTAGCCGCCCAAGGCAAAAACATTCAGTACTTC. This sequence encodes CSVGLAAQGKNIQYF.